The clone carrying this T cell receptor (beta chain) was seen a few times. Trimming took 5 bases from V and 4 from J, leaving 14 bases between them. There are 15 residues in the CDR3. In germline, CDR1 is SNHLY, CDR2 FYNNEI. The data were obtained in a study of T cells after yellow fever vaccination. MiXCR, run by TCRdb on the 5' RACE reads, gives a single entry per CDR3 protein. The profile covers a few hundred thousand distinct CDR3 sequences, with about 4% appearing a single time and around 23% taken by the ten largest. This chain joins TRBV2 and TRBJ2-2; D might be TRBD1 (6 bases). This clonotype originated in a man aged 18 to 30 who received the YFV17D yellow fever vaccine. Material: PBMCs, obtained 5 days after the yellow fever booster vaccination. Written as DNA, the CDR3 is TGTGCCAGCAGTATCAGACAGGCCCCCACCGGGGAGCTGTTTTTT. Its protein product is CASSIRQAPTGELFF.